This TCR beta chain emerged from a study of PD-L1 blockade in urothelial cancer (dated by TCRdb to 2015 to 2018). In the study overall: Every patient began therapy around 2014 and was given atezolizumab 1,200 mg intravenously every 3 weeks. Pretreatment tumor samples, along with matched peripheral blood serially collected before and after atezolizumab treatment, were subjected to TCR sequencing. Blood samples yielded a median of roughly 140,000 T cells and more than 75,000 unique TCRs, with median clonality roughly 0.082. In the same patients, pretreatment tumors underwent whole exome sequencing and RNA sequencing in addition to TCR sequencing. Blood samples were analyzed 3 weeks after the start of treatment (second dose) and 6 weeks after the start of treatment. An ECOG performance status of 0 or 1 was recorded for the patients, and 0 to 3 prior chemotherapy regimens had been received by the patients. Just over 28 patients had pretreatment blood TCR-seq, around 24 had at least one posttreatment blood collection, and around 24 had tumor TCR-seq. About 85% of the roughly 30 patients were males with bladder-origin urothelial cancer, and about 65% of the roughly 30 reported a prior smoking history. An exploratory multi-omic analysis was conducted of the somatic, immune and clinical correlates of response to PD-L1 blockade with atezolizumab in urothelial cancer. Durable clinical benefit meant progression-free survival longer than 6 months, and TCR features were also tested against progression-free and overall survival. Several patients reached durable clinical benefit, while 15 to 25 patients did not.

This sample's time point label indicates: pretreatment peripheral blood. The cohort included about 30 patients with locally advanced or metastatic urothelial carcinoma who were treated at Memorial Sloan Kettering on a trial protocol. Peripheral blood mononuclear cells were collected pretreatment and during treatment, with between 1 and 8 total time points per patient. The Qiagen DNeasy Blood extraction kit was used to purify genomic DNA from total PBMCs and tumor samples. PBMCs were collected pretreatment and during treatment, and were isolated and stored as previously described. The full study reports these points: Improved progression-free and overall survival was found to be associated with pretreatment peripheral blood TCR clonality below the median. Among patients with durable benefit, tumor-associated TCR clones showed greater expansion in peripheral blood 3 weeks after treatment started (n ≈ 23, p = 0.022). Because of the small sample size (n = 29) and the many exploratory analyses performed, the results are intended to be regarded as hypothesis-generating.

As encoded in the germline V gene, CDR1 is SGHVS while CDR2 is FQNEAQ. V is trimmed back by 0 bases and J by 4 bases, and the junction contains 3 bases that no gene match accounts for. The CDR3, cysteine through phenylalanine, is 15 amino acids long. Solely the CDR3 DNA is kept, with 45 bases framed from the first base. Details on this clone: It lacks a known antigen. No per-base quality is available; no much larger clone lies one base away.

Each PCR received spiked-in synthetic TCR analog templates so that absolute template abundance could be estimated from read counts. The immunoSEQ assay was used to amplify TCRbeta CDR3 regions from genomic DNA with bias-controlled V and J gene primers. Sequencing of rearranged TCRbeta segments was done at approximately 20X coverage. In the paper's pipeline: Clustering was used to correct sequencing errors, and CDR3s were annotated against IMGT so that V, D and J genes could be assigned. Only productive TCRbeta rearrangements were used in downstream analyses, excluding out-of-frame or stop-codon sequences. Clonality was calculated as one minus the Shannon entropy normalized by the log of the number of unique productive sequences. Fisher's exact test with Benjamini-Hochberg correction, using a cutoff of adjusted p below 0.01, was how clones that differed between time points or between blood and tumor were identified. TCRdb limited this immuneACCESS table to in-frame rearrangements with V and J called. A share of clones is missing; checked studies link under half to unresolved V genes, and the rest is unexplained. The D gene and trimming were derived from the DNA, and the V and J assignments and clone size from that table. The sample profile shows around 45,000 clones; 75% to 85% of them were found once. The top ten constitute 1.5% to 2% of the sample.

The V and J genes are TRBV7-8 and TRBJ1-5, with TRBD1 matching 7 junction bases. This material consisted of PBMCs, taken around atezolizumab (anti-PD-L1) treatment. This TCR was recovered from a man between 50 and 59 years old with urothelial cancer. Here is the DNA: TGTGCCAGCAGCTTAGCGGGACAGAGTAATCAGCCCCAGCATTTT. The translation is CASSLAGQSNQPQHF.